These 19 T cell receptor beta chains were all obtained from the same sample, sequenced in a study of low-dose radiotherapy and immunotherapy resistance in tumors. Alpha- and beta-chain coverage of first-strand cDNA came from TRAV- and TRBV-specific primers. The authors ran about 20 PCR cycles to amplify TCRs with a constant-region primer and V-primer adapter. TCRdb reanalysed the reads using MiXCR and keeps one entry per CDR3 protein. The sample gives 45,000 to 75,000 distinct CDR3 sequences, under 30% of which show up once; approximately 5.3% is in the top ten. Documented time point: before trial treatment. The source material was PBMCs, sampled before treatment. The receptors come from a male donor with prostate cancer.

This clonotype was seen repeatedly, ten times or more. The chain joins TRBV6-4 to TRBJ2-3; 7 bases map to TRBD2. The germline gives CDR1 MRHNA, CDR2 SNTAGT. This CDR3 has 14 amino acids. V dropped 3 bases and J dropped 1; count of bases not matched to a gene: 1. The CDR3 nucleotides are TGTGCCAGCAGTGAGGCGGGAGGCACAGATACGCAGTATTTT. Translating it yields CASSEAGGTDTQYF.

The rearrangement links TRBV5-1 to TRBJ2-7, with TRBD2 identical over 14 bases. J was trimmed by 5 bases and V by 6 bases; bases with no gene match: 7. Per the germline V gene, CDR1 is SGHRS and CDR2 is YFSETQ. This CDR3 has 15 amino acids. The CDR3 coding sequence is TGCGCCAGCACCGCGACTAGCGGGGGGGCCAACGAGCAGTACTTC. As protein: CASTATSGGANEQYF. Variable domain in full (rest from reference TRBV5-1 and TRBJ2-7): KAGVTQTPRYLIKTRGQQVTLSCSPISGHRSVSWYQQTPGQGLQFLFEYFSETQRNKGNFPGRFSGRQFSNSRSEMNVSTLELGDSALYLCASTATSGGANEQYFGPGTRLTVT.

The V and J genes are TRBV30 and TRBJ2-7; D is undetermined. V dropped 2 bases and J dropped 0 bases, with 8 bases sitting between them. The germline gives CDR1 GTSNPN, CDR2 SVGIG (reference sequence). The CDR3 consists of 13 residues. The CDR3 here is CAWSHDSSYEQYF. For the CDR3, the DNA is TGTGCCTGGAGTCATGATAGCTCCTACGAGCAGTACTTC.

This clonotype was seen repeatedly, ten times or more. The gene calls are TRBV3-1 and TRBJ2-4; 7 bases align to TRBD2. Germline lookup yields CDR1 LGHDT and CDR2 YNNKEL (reference sequence). The CDR3 is 16 residues long. Losses at the gene ends were 0 bases for V and 5 bases for J; bases not matched to a gene: 7. CDR3 in amino acids: CASSQEGGGSQNIQYF. CDR3 nucleotides: TGTGCCAGCAGCCAAGAAGGAGGCGGGAGCCAAAACATTCAGTACTTC.

Only a few counts were recorded for this clonotype. The chain is built from TRBV6-5 and TRBJ2-7; the match to TRBD1 covers 9 bases. Germline loops: CDR1 MNHEY, CDR2 SVGAGI. The trim removed 6 bases at V and 1 base at J, leaving 13 bases unmatched. This CDR3 region has 17 residues. CDR3 protein: CASSSPRRQGGSYEQYF. The DNA for the CDR3 is TGTGCCAGCAGCAGCCCCCGTCGACAGGGGGGGTCCTACGAGCAGTACTTC.

This clonotype was observed many times. The gene calls are TRBV11-1 and TRBJ2-1; D is ambiguous. The CDR3 consists of 16 residues. Germline CDR1 reads SGHAT; CDR2 reads FQDESV (reference sequence). V dropped 0 bases and J dropped 0 bases, with 9 bases sitting between them. The DNA of the CDR3 is TGTGCCAGCAGCTTAGCAAGGGTTAGCTCCTACAATGAGCAGTTCTTC. Translating it yields CASSLARVSSYNEQFF.

This clonotype showed up just a few times. CDR3 protein: CARTSGGGINEQFF. The CDR3 region has the DNA TGTGCCAGGACTAGCGGGGGGGGAATCAATGAGCAGTTCTTC. The V and J genes are TRBV9 and TRBJ2-1, with 14 nucleotides matching TRBD2. V shed 8 bases, J shed 6 bases, and the junction held 4 bases outside the gene matches. The V gene's germline CDR1 is SGDLS and CDR2 YYNGEE. This CDR3 spans 14 amino acids.

J is TRBJ1-2 and V is TRBV20-1; the D is unclear. Trimming took off 4 bases at V and 7 bases at J, with 22 bases between the two ends. The germline V gene encodes CDR1 DFQATT and CDR2 SNEGSKA (reference sequence). CDR3 length: 15 residues. CDR3 nucleotide sequence: TGCAGTGCTATGAAGGTAGAGACCGGATATTTTGGCTACACCTTC. Its protein is CSAMKVETGYFGYTF.

Note on this clonotype: With only one base between it and a far larger clone, this is likely a read error. The chain couples TRBV6-1 to TRBJ2-7, with a possible D match to TRBD1 (6 bases). Germline CDR1 is MNHNS and CDR2 is SASEGT. The CDR3 length is 15 residues. Trimming removed 7 bases from V and 7 bases from J, with 23 bases in between. CDR3 loop: CASTRTGTTYNEQYF. The CDR3 DNA sequence: TGTGCCAGCACCCGAACCGGGACAACCTACAATGAGCAGTACTTC.

The chain links TRBV5-4 to TRBJ2-1, with unresolved D. This CDR3 spans 15 amino acids. V was pared by 5 bases and J by 0 bases, with 12 bases between. Germline-derived CDR1 and CDR2 are SGHNT and YYREEE (reference sequence). CDR3 DNA sequence: TGTGCCAGCAGAGCCGGTAACCCCTCCTACAATGAGCAGTTCTTC. This encodes CASRAGNPSYNEQFF.

This clonotype came up many times. This CDR3 reads CASSFRGANTGELFF. The DNA for the CDR3 is TGTGCCAGCAGCTTTCGGGGGGCGAACACCGGGGAGCTGTTTTTT. The V and J genes are TRBV7-2 and TRBJ2-2; 7 bases align to TRBD2. This CDR3 contains 15 residues. Germline V gene sequence: CDR1 SGHTA, CDR2 FQGNSA. J gave up 0 bases and V 3 bases, and 1 base lay outside the gene matches. Combining the CDR3 with reference TRBV7-2 and TRBJ2-2 gives the whole variable domain GAGVSQSPSNKVTEKGKDVELRCDPISGHTALYWYRQSLGQGLEFLIYFQGNSAPDKSGLPSDRFSAERTGGSVSTLTIQRTQQEDSAVYLCASSFRGANTGELFFGEGSRLTVL.

The chain recombines TRBV7-3 with TRBJ1-3; the D gene is possibly TRBD1 (6 bases). Looked up from germline, CDR1 is SGHTA and CDR2 is FQGTGA. There are 15 residues in the CDR3. Trimming cost V 5 bases and J 2 bases, with 13 bases left between them. The CDR3 reads CASSISGAPGNTIYF. In nucleotides, the CDR3 is TGTGCCAGCAGCATATCAGGGGCGCCTGGAAACACCATATATTTT.

To note about this clonotype: It differs at one base from a far larger clone, so likely a read error. The chain has TRBV2 and TRBJ2-7, with 10 positions matching TRBD2. From germline, CDR1 is SNHLY and CDR2 FYNNEI. The J segment lost 7 bases and the V segment lost 4 bases, leaving 13 bases of the junction unmatched. The CDR3 is 16 residues long. The CDR3 reads CASSASGRAPGLEQYF. CDR3 nucleotide sequence: TGTGCCAGCAGTGCCAGCGGGAGGGCCCCTGGTCTTGAGCAGTACTTC.

As concerns this clonotype: Since a far larger clone is one base different, this is likely a read error. The chain combines TRBV6-2 or TRBV6-3 with TRBJ1-1, with no clear D. This CDR3 has 14 residues. Germline V gene data show CDR1 as MNHEY and CDR2 as SVGEGT. V was pared by 5 bases and J by 2 bases, with 12 bases between. The CDR3 DNA reads TGTGCCAGCAGTCAAGGACGGGGAAACACTGAAGCTTTCTTT. Its protein product is CASSQGRGNTEAFF.

There are many counts of this clonotype. The chain links TRBV7-2 to TRBJ1-3; 10 nucleotides align to TRBD1. The germline V gene has CDR1 SGHTA and CDR2 FQGNSA. CDR3 size: 14 residues. V was pared by 1 base and J by 7 bases, with 1 base of the junction left unmatched. The CDR3 nucleotides are TGTGCCAGCAGCTTAGGACAGGGGGCCAACACCATATATTTT. Its protein product is CASSLGQGANTIYF.

In its sample, this clonotype was seen many times. The chain combines TRBV6-2 or TRBV6-3 with TRBJ2-5, with 8 bases aligning to TRBD1. V trimming: 7 bases; J trimming: 4 bases; junction bases outside the gene matches: 8. Germline CDR1 MNHEY, CDR2 SVGEGT. This CDR3 region has 14 residues. CDR3 bases: TGTGCCAGCACCCTAGGACAGGGTAGAGAGACCCAGTACTTC. Translation: CASTLGQGRETQYF.

By sample fraction, this clonotype is medium-sized. The CDR3 is CASNAGTGLRETQYF. CDR3 nucleotides: TGTGCCAGCAACGCCGGGACAGGGCTGCGGGAGACCCAGTACTTC. The genes are TRBV5-5 and TRBJ2-5, with 9 bases matching TRBD1. Germline lookup yields CDR1 SGHKS and CDR2 YYEKEE (reference sequence). The CDR3 contains 15 residues. After removal of 6 bases from V and 5 bases from J, the junction contained 11 bases not matched to a gene.

A single count supports this clonotype. CDR3 bases: TGTGCTAGTGGTTTGTCCGGGGAGCTGTTTTTT. It specifies CASGLSGELFF. This chain joins TRBV12-5 and TRBJ2-2, with D uncertain. Trimming stripped 2 bases from V and 6 bases from J, with 1 base between. Germline V CDR1 and CDR2: LGHNT, FRNRAP. The CDR3 length is 11 residues.

This clonotype was recorded many times. The chain recombines TRBV5-6 with TRBJ2-4, with a tentative D call TRBD1 (5 bases). Germline V lookup: CDR1 SGHDT, CDR2 YYEEEE. V was cut by 2 bases and J by 7 bases, with 16 bases left in between. CDR3 size: 15 residues. CDR3 amino acids: CASSFNGPHRNIQYF. CDR3 bases: TGTGCCAGCAGCTTCAACGGACCCCACAGGAACATTCAGTACTTC.